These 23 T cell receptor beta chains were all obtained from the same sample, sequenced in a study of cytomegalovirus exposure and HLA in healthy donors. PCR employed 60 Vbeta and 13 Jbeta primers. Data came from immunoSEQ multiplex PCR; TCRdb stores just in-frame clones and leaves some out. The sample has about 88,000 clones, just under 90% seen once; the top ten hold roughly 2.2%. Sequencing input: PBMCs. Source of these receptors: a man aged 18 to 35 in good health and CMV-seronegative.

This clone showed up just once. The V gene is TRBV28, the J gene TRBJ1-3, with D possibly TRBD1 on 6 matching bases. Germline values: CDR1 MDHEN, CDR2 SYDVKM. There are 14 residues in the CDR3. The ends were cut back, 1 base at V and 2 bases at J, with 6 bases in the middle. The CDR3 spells CASSLYRAGNTIYF. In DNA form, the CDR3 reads TGTGCCAGCAGTTTATACAGGGCTGGAAACACCATATATTTT.

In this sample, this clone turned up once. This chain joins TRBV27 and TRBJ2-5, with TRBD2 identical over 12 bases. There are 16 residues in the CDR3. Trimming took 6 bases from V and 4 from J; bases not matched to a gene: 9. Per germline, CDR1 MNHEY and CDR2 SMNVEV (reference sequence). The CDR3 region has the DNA TGTGCCAGCAGAAAAGCAGGACTAGCGGGATTAGAGACCCAGTACTTC. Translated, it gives CASRKAGLAGLETQYF.

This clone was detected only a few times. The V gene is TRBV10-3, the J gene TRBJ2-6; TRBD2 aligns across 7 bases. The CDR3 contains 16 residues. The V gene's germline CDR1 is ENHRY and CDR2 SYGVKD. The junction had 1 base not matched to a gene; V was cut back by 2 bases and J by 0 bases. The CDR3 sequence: CAISEGGGSGANVLTF. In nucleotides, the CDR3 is TGTGCCATCAGTGAGGGCGGGGGCTCTGGGGCCAACGTCCTGACTTTC.

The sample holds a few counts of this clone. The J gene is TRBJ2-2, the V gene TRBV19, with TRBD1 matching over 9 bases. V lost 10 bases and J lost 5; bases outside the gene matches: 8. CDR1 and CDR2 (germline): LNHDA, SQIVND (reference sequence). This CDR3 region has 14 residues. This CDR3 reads CATLDRGSTGELFF. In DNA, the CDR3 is TGTGCCACCTTGGACAGGGGAAGTACCGGGGAGCTGTTTTTT.

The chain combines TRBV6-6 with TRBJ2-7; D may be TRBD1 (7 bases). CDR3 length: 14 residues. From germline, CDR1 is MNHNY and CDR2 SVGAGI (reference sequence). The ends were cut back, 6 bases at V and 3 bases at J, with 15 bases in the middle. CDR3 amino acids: CASRAARGDYEQYF. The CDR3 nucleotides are TGTGCCAGCAGAGCGGCCAGGGGGGACTACGAGCAGTACTTC.

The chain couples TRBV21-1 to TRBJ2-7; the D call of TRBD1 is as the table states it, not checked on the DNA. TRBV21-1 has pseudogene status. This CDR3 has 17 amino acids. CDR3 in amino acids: CASSCPADGQGAREQYF. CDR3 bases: TGTGCCAGCAGCTGCCCCGCCGATGGACAGGGGGCGCGGGAGCAGTACTTC.

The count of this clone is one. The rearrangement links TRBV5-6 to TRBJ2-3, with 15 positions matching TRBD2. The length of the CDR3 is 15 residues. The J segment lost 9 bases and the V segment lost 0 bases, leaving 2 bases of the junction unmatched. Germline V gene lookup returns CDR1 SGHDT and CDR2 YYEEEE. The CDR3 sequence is CASSLEGLAGGTQYF. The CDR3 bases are TGTGCCAGCAGCTTGGAGGGACTAGCGGGGGGCACGCAGTATTTT.

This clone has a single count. This CDR3 is CASSPTRGNQETQYF. The CDR3 region has the DNA TGTGCCAGCAGCCCTACTCGGGGGAACCAAGAGACCCAGTACTTC. V and J are TRBV16 and TRBJ2-5, with D possibly being TRBD2 (6 bases). The CDR3 runs 15 residues. Deletions cut 4 bases from V and 0 bases from J, with 12 bases between. Germline V gene sequence: CDR1 KGHSY, CDR2 FQNENV. The full variable domain, completed using reference TRBV16 and TRBJ2-5, is GEEVAQTPKHLVRGEGQKAKLYCAPIKGHSYVFWYQQVLKNEFKFLISFQNENVFDETGMPKERFSAKCLPNSPCSLEIQATKLEDSAVYFCASSPTRGNQETQYFGPGTRLLVL.

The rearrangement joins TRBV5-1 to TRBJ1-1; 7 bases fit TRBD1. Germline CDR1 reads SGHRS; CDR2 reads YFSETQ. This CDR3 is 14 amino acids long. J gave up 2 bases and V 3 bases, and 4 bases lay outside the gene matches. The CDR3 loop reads CASSSDRENTEAFF. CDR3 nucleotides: TGCGCCAGCAGCTCTGACAGGGAAAACACTGAAGCTTTCTTT.

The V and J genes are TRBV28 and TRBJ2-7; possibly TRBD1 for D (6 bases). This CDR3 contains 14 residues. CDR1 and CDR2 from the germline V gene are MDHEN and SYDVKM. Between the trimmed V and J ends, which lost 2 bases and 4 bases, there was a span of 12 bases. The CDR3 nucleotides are TGTGCCAGCAGTTTACCCACAGGGACGTACGAGCAGTACTTC. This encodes CASSLPTGTYEQYF.

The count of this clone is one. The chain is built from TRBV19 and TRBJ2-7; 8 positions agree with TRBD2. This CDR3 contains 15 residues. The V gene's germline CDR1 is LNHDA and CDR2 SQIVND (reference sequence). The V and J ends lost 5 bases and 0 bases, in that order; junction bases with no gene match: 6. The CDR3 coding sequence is TGTGCCAGTAGTGTGCGGGGGGAACCCTCCTACGAGCAGTACTTC. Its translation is CASSVRGEPSYEQYF.

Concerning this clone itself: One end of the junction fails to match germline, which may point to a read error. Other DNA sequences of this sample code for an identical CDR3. The CDR3 DNA reads TGCGCCAGCAGACCAACAATGGGGCGCCGGGGGGGGCGGACTAATGAAAAGCTGTTTTTT. Translation gives CASRPTMGRRGGRTNEKLFF. The chain recombines TRBV4-1 with TRBJ1-4; possibly TRBD1 for D (6 bases). The CDR3 loop spans 20 amino acids. In germline, CDR1 is MGHRA, CDR2 YSYEKL.

The CDR3 DNA reads TGTGCCAGCAGCTTAGGAGGGCGGTCAAATGAAAAACTGTTTTTT. Translating it yields CASSLGGRSNEKLFF. The chain carries TRBV7-8 and TRBJ1-4, with D uncertain. V dropped 1 base and J dropped 5 bases, with 11 bases sitting between them. This CDR3 region has 15 residues. CDR1 SGHVS and CDR2 FQNEAQ come from the germline V gene.

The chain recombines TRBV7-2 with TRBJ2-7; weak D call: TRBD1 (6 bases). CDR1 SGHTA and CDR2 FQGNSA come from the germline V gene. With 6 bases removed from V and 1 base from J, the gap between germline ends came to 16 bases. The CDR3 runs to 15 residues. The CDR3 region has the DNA TGTGCCAGCAGTTCTACAGGGTATCAATCCTACGAGCAGTACTTC. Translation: CASSSTGYQSYEQYF.

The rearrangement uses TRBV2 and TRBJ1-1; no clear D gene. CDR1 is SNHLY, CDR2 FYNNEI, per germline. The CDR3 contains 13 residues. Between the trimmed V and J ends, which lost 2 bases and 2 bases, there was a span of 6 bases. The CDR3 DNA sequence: TGTGCCAGCAGTGAATCGGTTAACACTGAAGCTTTCTTT. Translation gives CASSESVNTEAFF.

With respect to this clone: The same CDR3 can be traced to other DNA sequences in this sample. The chain's CDR3 is CASSLGGEETQYF. The CDR3 nucleotides are TGCGCCAGCAGCTTGGGAGGAGAAGAGACCCAGTACTTC. The chain is built from TRBV5-1 and TRBJ2-5; D ambiguous. Trimming left V 0 bases short and J 3 bases short, with 6 bases between. CDR1 and CDR2 from the germline V gene are SGHRS and YFSETQ. There are 13 residues in the CDR3.

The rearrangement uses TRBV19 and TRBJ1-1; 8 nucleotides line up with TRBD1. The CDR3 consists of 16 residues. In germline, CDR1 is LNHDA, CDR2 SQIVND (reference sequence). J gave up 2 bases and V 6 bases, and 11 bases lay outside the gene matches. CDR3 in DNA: TGTGCCAGTAGGGACAGGGTTAATGCTGGTAACACTGAAGCTTTCTTT. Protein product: CASRDRVNAGNTEAFF.

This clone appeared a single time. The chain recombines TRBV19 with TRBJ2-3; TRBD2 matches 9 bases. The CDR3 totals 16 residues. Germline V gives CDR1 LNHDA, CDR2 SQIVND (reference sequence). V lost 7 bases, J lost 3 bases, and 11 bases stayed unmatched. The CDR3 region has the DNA TGTGCCAGTAACGACCCCCTTAGCGGGAGAACAGATACGCAGTATTTT. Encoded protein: CASNDPLSGRTDTQYF.

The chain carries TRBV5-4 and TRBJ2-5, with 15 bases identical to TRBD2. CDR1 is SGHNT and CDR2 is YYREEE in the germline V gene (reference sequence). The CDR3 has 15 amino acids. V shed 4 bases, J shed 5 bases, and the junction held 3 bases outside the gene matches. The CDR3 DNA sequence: TGTGCCAGCAGCCAAGGACTAGCGGGAGGGGAGACCCAGTACTTC. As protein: CASSQGLAGGETQYF.

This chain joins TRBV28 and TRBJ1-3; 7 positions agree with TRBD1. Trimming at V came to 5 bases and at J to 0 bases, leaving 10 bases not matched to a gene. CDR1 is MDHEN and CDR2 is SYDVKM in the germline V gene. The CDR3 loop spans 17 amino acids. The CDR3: CASSPSGTVLSGNTIYF. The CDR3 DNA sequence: TGTGCCAGCAGTCCGTCCGGGACAGTGCTCTCTGGAAACACCATATATTTT.

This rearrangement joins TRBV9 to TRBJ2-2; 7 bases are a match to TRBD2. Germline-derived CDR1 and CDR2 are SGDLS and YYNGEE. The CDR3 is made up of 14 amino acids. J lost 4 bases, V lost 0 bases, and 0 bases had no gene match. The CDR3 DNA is TGTGCCAGCAGCGTAGGGGGGGGCACCGGGGAGCTGTTTTTT. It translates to CASSVGGGTGELFF. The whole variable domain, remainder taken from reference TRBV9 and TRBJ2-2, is DSGVTQTPKHLITATGQRVTLRCSPRSGDLSVYWYQQSLDQGLQFLIQYYNGEERAKGNILERFSAQQFPDLHSELNLSSLELGDSALYFCASSVGGGTGELFFGEGSRLTVL.

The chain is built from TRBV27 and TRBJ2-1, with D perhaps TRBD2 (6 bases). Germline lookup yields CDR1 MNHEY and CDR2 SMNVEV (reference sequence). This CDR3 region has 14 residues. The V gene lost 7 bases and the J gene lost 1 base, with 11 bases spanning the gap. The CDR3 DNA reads TGTGCCAGCATAAGCGGGCAGTCCTACAATGAGCAGTTCTTC. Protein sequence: CASISGQSYNEQFF.

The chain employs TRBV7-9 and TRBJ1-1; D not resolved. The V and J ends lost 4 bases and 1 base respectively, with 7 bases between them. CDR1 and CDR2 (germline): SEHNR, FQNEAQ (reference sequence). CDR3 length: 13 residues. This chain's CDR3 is CASSSQSNTEAFF. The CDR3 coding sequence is TGTGCCAGCAGCTCACAGTCGAACACTGAAGCTTTCTTT.